This section outlines one T cell receptor beta chain sequence together with its context. Trimming removed 5 bases at V and 9 bases at J, with 19 bases between. The CDR3 contains 14 residues. Per the germline V gene, CDR1 is SEHNR and CDR2 is FQNEAQ (reference sequence). Profiling relied on immunoSEQ multiplex PCR, and the TCRdb table lists in-frame clones only, not all of them. The repertoire holds 100,000 to 120,000 clones, with 70% to 90% as singletons. The record originates from a study of control samples from healthy donors and cancer patients. The receptor was isolated from a woman aged 55 to 70 with lung cancer. The J gene is TRBJ2-5, the V gene TRBV7-9; D gene unclear. What was sequenced was PBMCs. CDR3: CASSTLAPVWAQYF. In DNA, the CDR3 is TGTGCCAGCAGCACCCTCGCGCCAGTGTGGGCCCAGTACTTC.